These 14 T cell receptor beta chains share one sample of origin, sequenced in a study of cytomegalovirus exposure and HLA in healthy donors. The protocol was immunoSEQ multiplex PCR, while the TCRdb copy is restricted to in-frame clones and leaves out a portion. The sample includes approximately 140,000 clones, 70% to 90% of them seen just once. What was sequenced was PBMCs. The receptors were sampled from a man aged 18 to 29 in good health and CMV-seropositive.

V is TRBV29-1 and J is TRBJ2-3; D ambiguous. This CDR3 comprises 13 residues. Trimming cost V 5 bases and J 0 bases, with 9 bases left between them. The V gene's germline CDR1 is SQVTM and CDR2 ANQGSEA. The CDR3 loop reads CSVYELSTDTQYF. The CDR3 DNA reads as TGCAGCGTTTACGAGCTCAGCACAGATACGCAGTATTTT.

This clone was seen a handful of times. V is TRBV9 and J is TRBJ1-3; the match to TRBD1 covers 8 bases. The CDR3 extends over 14 amino acids. V lost 3 bases, J lost 2 bases, and 1 base stayed unmatched. CDR1 is SGDLS, CDR2 YYNGEE, per germline. The CDR3 is CASSATGAGNTIYF. CDR3 nucleotides: TGTGCCAGCAGCGCGACAGGGGCTGGAAACACCATATATTTT. The whole variable domain, remainder taken from reference TRBV9 and TRBJ1-3, is DSGVTQTPKHLITATGQRVTLRCSPRSGDLSVYWYQQSLDQGLQFLIQYYNGEERAKGNILERFSAQQFPDLHSELNLSSLELGDSALYFCASSATGAGNTIYFGEGSWLTVV.

The gene calls are TRBV30 and TRBJ2-3; 9 nucleotides match TRBD2. V trimming: 3 bases; J trimming: 5 bases; junction bases outside the gene matches: 3. The length of the CDR3 is 13 residues. Germline values: CDR1 GTSNPN, CDR2 SVGIG (reference sequence). The CDR3 is CAWRGLARDTQYF. The CDR3 DNA reads as TGTGCCTGGAGGGGACTAGCCAGAGATACGCAGTATTTT.

This rearrangement joins TRBV14 to TRBJ1-6; a weak D match, TRBD1 (6 bases). The V gene lost 1 base and the J gene lost 4 bases, with 8 bases spanning the gap. CDR3 length equals 15 residues. Looked up from germline, CDR1 is SGHDN and CDR2 is FVKESK. CDR3 in amino acids: CASSQARGYNSPLHF. The CDR3 nucleotides are TGTGCCAGCAGCCAAGCAAGGGGGTATAATTCACCCCTCCACTTT. The entire variable domain, with the rest obtained from reference TRBV14 and TRBJ1-6, is as follows: EAGVTQFPSHSVIEKGQTVTLRCDPISGHDNLYWYRRVMGKEIKFLLHFVKESKQDESGMPNNRFLAERTGGTYSTLKVQPAELEDSGVYFCASSQARGYNSPLHFGNGTRLTVT.

The chain links TRBV9 to TRBJ1-5, with D uncertain. This CDR3 is built from 15 residues. Trimming took off 2 bases at V and 3 bases at J, with 12 bases between the two ends. Germline V gene sequence: CDR1 SGDLS, CDR2 YYNGEE. The DNA for the CDR3 is TGTGCCAGCAGCGTCGACCCAGGTCCCAATCAGCCCCAGCATTTT. Encoded protein: CASSVDPGPNQPQHF.

V is TRBV15 and J is TRBJ2-7, with D perhaps TRBD2 (5 bases). CDR1 is LNHNV and CDR2 is YYDKDF in the germline V gene (reference sequence). Trimming shortened V by 4 bases and J by 0 bases, and 10 bases separated the two germline ends. The CDR3 is 14 amino acids. The CDR3 nucleotides are TGTGCCACCAGCACGGGAACGGGCTCCTACGAGCAGTACTTC. Translated, it gives CATSTGTGSYEQYF.

This clone has only a few counts. The genes are TRBV10-3 and TRBJ1-1; 7 bases are shared with TRBD1. Germline V CDR1 and CDR2: ENHRY, SYGVKD. There are 13 residues in the CDR3. Trimming cost V 8 bases and J 3 bases; bases outside gene matches: 6. CDR3 loop: CAIGPGGDTEAFF. CDR3 nucleotide sequence: TGTGCCATCGGACCAGGGGGTGACACTGAAGCTTTCTTT.

Written as DNA, the CDR3 is TGTGCCAGTAACCCAGGGACTAGCGGGAGTAATGAGCAGTTCTTC. It specifies CASNPGTSGSNEQFF. This chain joins TRBV19 and TRBJ2-1; 14 nucleotides match TRBD2. CDR1 and CDR2 (germline): LNHDA, SQIVND (reference sequence). The CDR3 contains 15 residues. V was pared by 7 bases and J by 7 bases, with 6 bases of the junction left unmatched.

This clone was detected a few times. The V gene is TRBV2, the J gene TRBJ2-7; TRBD1 matches 7 bases. The V gene end was trimmed by 4 bases and the J gene end by 2 bases; junction bases not matched to a gene: 8. The CDR3 length is 15 residues. Germline assignment: CDR1 SNHLY and CDR2 FYNNEI. The CDR3 sequence is CASSVGTAHTYEQYF. CDR3 coding DNA: TGTGCCAGCAGTGTCGGGACAGCCCACACCTACGAGCAGTACTTC.

V usage is TRBV7-6 and J usage is TRBJ2-7; 9 nucleotides line up with TRBD1. The CDR3 runs 15 residues. The germline CDR1 and CDR2 sequences are SGHVS and FNYEAQ. The V gene end was trimmed by 4 bases and the J gene end by 6 bases; junction bases not matched to a gene: 10. The CDR3 coding sequence is TGTGCCAGCAGCTCCAATTTCGGGACAGGGTCCGAGCAGTACTTC. Its protein is CASSSNFGTGSEQYF.

In DNA form, the CDR3 reads TGCAGCGTTGGGACAGGGGGTTGGAACATTCAGTACTTC. Its translation: CSVGTGGWNIQYF. V is TRBV29-1 and J is TRBJ2-4; 10 nucleotides align to TRBD1. Germline-derived CDR1 and CDR2 are SQVTM and ANQGSEA. The CDR3 runs to 13 residues. Trimming removed 4 bases from V and 7 bases from J; junction bases left unmatched: 4.

The V and J genes are TRBV19 and TRBJ1-2; a weak D match, TRBD1 (5 bases). V was clipped by 6 bases and J by 4 bases, with 15 bases between them. CDR1 is LNHDA, CDR2 SQIVND, per germline (reference sequence). CDR3 length equals 14 residues. The CDR3 loop is CASRTESSSYGYTF. The CDR3 nucleotides are TGTGCCAGTAGGACAGAAAGTTCCTCCTATGGCTACACCTTC.

The rearrangement links TRBV6-1 to TRBJ1-3; D is undetermined. The CDR3 extends over 15 amino acids. Germline loops: CDR1 MNHNS, CDR2 SASEGT. V gave up 5 bases and J gave up 0 bases, with 11 bases separating them. DNA of the CDR3: TGTGCCAGCAGTAATGGCCCAGGCTCTGGAAACACCATATATTTT. Translation gives CASSNGPGSGNTIYF.

This clone showed up just a few times. The chain joins TRBV2 to TRBJ1-2, with D perhaps matching TRBD1 (6 bases). This CDR3 has 13 residues. CDR1 is SNHLY, CDR2 FYNNEI, per germline. Trimming pared 4 bases from V and 8 bases from J, leaving 14 bases between. The CDR3 protein is CASSARGAGGYTF. In nucleotides, the CDR3 is TGTGCCAGCAGTGCGCGGGGGGCGGGAGGCTACACCTTC.